One sample yielded the 15 T cell receptor beta chains listed below, sequenced in a study of cytomegalovirus exposure and HLA in healthy donors. The PCR was carried out with 60 Vbeta primers and 13 Jbeta primers. The data were produced by immunoSEQ multiplex PCR, yet TCRdb's version contains in-frame clones alone and is incomplete. This sample has some 150,000 clones, with roughly 83% found just once. Sequencing was performed on PBMCs. The receptors here all came from a man aged 35 to 55 in good health and CMV-seropositive.

This clone showed up just once. V gene TRBV2 combines with J gene TRBJ1-3; 7 bases agree with TRBD1. Germline trimming cut 0 bases from V and 0 bases from J; bases unmatched to any gene: 5. The CDR3 extends over 17 amino acids. CDR1 SNHLY and CDR2 FYNNEI come from the germline V gene. The CDR3: CASSEALTGYSGNTIYF. CDR3 DNA: TGTGCCAGCAGTGAAGCGCTGACAGGGTACTCTGGAAACACCATATATTTT.

The chain recombines TRBV2 with TRBJ1-1, with no clear D. Per the germline V gene, CDR1 is SNHLY and CDR2 is FYNNEI. V was shortened by 3 bases and J by 3 bases, with 17 bases between the two germline ends. The CDR3 is 16 residues long. In nucleotides, the CDR3 is TGTGCCAGCAGTGATAAATGGGTCATCGGGGACACTGAAGCTTTCTTT. Translating gives CASSDKWVIGDTEAFF. Complete variable domain (other parts from reference TRBV2 and TRBJ1-1): EPEVTQTPSHQVTQMGQEVILRCVPISNHLYFYWYRQILGQKVEFLVSFYNNEISEKSEIFDDQFSVERPDGSNFTLKIRSTKLEDSAMYFCASSDKWVIGDTEAFFGQGTRLTVV.

The V call is TRBV5-8, the J call TRBJ1-4; D not resolved. The ends were cut back, 6 bases at V and 5 bases at J, with 17 bases in the middle. The CDR3 is 15 residues long. Germline V gene lookup returns CDR1 SGHTS and CDR2 YDEGEE. CDR3 in amino acids: CASILTDRENEKLFF. The CDR3, as DNA: TGTGCCAGCATCCTCACGGACCGGGAGAATGAAAAACTGTTTTTT. Complete variable domain (other parts from reference TRBV5-8 and TRBJ1-4): EAGVTQSPTHLIKTRGQQATLRCSPISGHTSVYWYQQALGLGLQFLLWYDEGEERNRGNFPPRFSGRQFPNYSSELNVNALELEDSALYLCASILTDRENEKLFFGSGTQLSVL.

The CDR3 sequence: CASSYSFGSTEAFF. The CDR3 DNA reads TGTGCCAGCAGTTACTCGTTCGGGTCCACTGAAGCTTTCTTT. The chain carries TRBV6-5 and TRBJ1-1; D not resolved. The CDR3 contains 14 residues. CDR1 is MNHEY and CDR2 is SVGAGI in the germline V gene. The V gene lost 0 bases and the J gene lost 4 bases, with 9 bases spanning the gap.

The genes are TRBV7-9 and TRBJ2-3, with TRBD2 matching over 8 bases. The junction had 3 bases not matched to a gene; V was cut back by 0 bases and J by 4 bases. The CDR3 length is 15 residues. The germline V gene has CDR1 SEHNR and CDR2 FQNEAQ (reference sequence). The CDR3 DNA is TGTGCCAGCAGCTTAGCGGGACTAGTTTCAGATACGCAGTATTTT. Protein: CASSLAGLVSDTQYF.

This rearrangement joins TRBV7-2 to TRBJ2-7; TRBD1 matches at 8 bases. J gave up 2 bases and V 5 bases, and 5 bases lay outside the gene matches. CDR3 length equals 14 residues. Germline V lookup: CDR1 SGHTA, CDR2 FQGNSA. CDR3 sequence: CASSQGQATYEQYF. The CDR3 DNA reads as TGTGCCAGCAGCCAGGGACAGGCCACCTACGAGCAGTACTTC.

This chain joins TRBV6-5 and TRBJ2-7, with TRBD1 matching 7 bases. CDR3 length equals 12 residues. The germline CDR1 and CDR2 sequences are MNHEY and SVGAGI. J lost 6 bases, V lost 5 bases, and 4 bases had no gene match. Here the CDR3 reads CASSADRSEQYF. CDR3 DNA sequence: TGTGCCAGCAGTGCGGACAGGAGCGAGCAGTACTTC.

The genes are TRBV4-3 and TRBJ2-3, with D possibly matching TRBD2 (5 bases). This CDR3 has 16 residues. V was shortened by 0 bases and J by 5 bases, with 15 bases between the two germline ends. Germline CDR1 and CDR2: LGHNA and YSLEER. CDR3 protein: CASSQDGNLEGDTQYF. The CDR3 DNA is TGCGCCAGCAGCCAAGATGGCAATTTAGAGGGAGATACGCAGTATTTT.

The J gene is TRBJ1-1, the V gene TRBV13; 7 bases agree with TRBD1. CDR1 and CDR2 (germline): PRHDT, FYEKMQ (reference sequence). The ends lost 5 bases at V and 4 bases at J; junction bases unmatched: 7. The CDR3 sequence is 14 residues long. CDR3 residues: CASSPQGRSTEAFF. As DNA, the CDR3 is TGTGCCAGCAGCCCACAGGGGAGAAGCACTGAAGCTTTCTTT.

There are a few counts of this clone. The V call is TRBV5-5, the J call TRBJ2-1, with D possibly being TRBD2 (6 bases). Trimming cost V 3 bases and J 3 bases, with 10 bases left between them. This CDR3 has 14 residues. Germline assignment: CDR1 SGHKS and CDR2 YYEKEE (reference sequence). In DNA form, the CDR3 reads TGTGCCAGCAGCTCTGTCGGGGGCTACAATGAGCAGTTCTTC. Translated, it gives CASSSVGGYNEQFF.

The chain carries TRBV27 and TRBJ2-1, with 14 bases matching TRBD2. Germline trimming cut 6 bases from V and 7 bases from J; bases unmatched to any gene: 11. The CDR3 runs 17 residues. Germline CDR1 reads MNHEY; CDR2 reads SMNVEV (reference sequence). The CDR3 nucleotides are TGTGCCAGCAGCCTATCTCGCCGGACTAGCGGGAGGAATGAGCAGTTCTTC. Translated: CASSLSRRTSGRNEQFF.

The gene calls are TRBV19 and TRBJ1-2; D is unclear. Between the trimmed V and J ends, which lost 5 bases and 4 bases, there was a span of 14 bases. The CDR3 is 14 amino acids. From germline, CDR1 is LNHDA and CDR2 SQIVND (reference sequence). As DNA, the CDR3 is TGTGCCAGTAGTTTCCCCGGGATTATCTATGGCTACACCTTC. Translating gives CASSFPGIIYGYTF.

The V gene is TRBV18, the J gene TRBJ2-7; D unresolved. Germline assignment: CDR1 KGHSH and CDR2 LQKENI. This CDR3 spans 12 amino acids. V was cut by 2 bases and J by 4 bases, with 6 bases left in between. CDR3 protein: CASSPTAYEQYF. The CDR3 region has the DNA TGTGCCAGCTCACCAACAGCATACGAGCAGTACTTC.

A few counts support this clone. The chain joins TRBV6-1 to TRBJ1-5, with D uncertain. The CDR3 totals 12 residues. The V gene's germline CDR1 is MNHNS and CDR2 SASEGT. The V gene lost 5 bases and the J gene lost 2 bases, with 4 bases spanning the gap. The DNA for the CDR3 is TGTGCCAGCAGTCTTGGCAATCAGCCCCAGCATTTT. It is translated as CASSLGNQPQHF.

The chain combines TRBV7-2 with TRBJ1-5; 7 bases are a match to TRBD1. This CDR3 contains 16 residues. J was trimmed by 5 bases and V by 2 bases; bases with no gene match: 9. The V gene's germline CDR1 is SGHTA and CDR2 FQGNSA. CDR3 nucleotide sequence: TGTGCCAGCAGCTTATTACAGGGGAGCGGATATCAGCCCCAGCATTTT. It codes for CASSLLQGSGYQPQHF.